In its sample, the clone carrying this T cell receptor beta chain was seen a few times. The antigen is unknown. The sample is drawn from a study of beta chain features in type 1 diabetes. General study findings and limits: Shortening that was moderate but significant affected the TCRB CDR3s of Type 1 diabetes patients in all four CD4+ subsets.

Per germline, CDR1 MDHEN and CDR2 SYDVKM. J gave up 5 bases and V 8 bases, and 9 bases lay outside the gene matches. CDR3 length: 14 residues. Sort purity for all populations was recorded as exceeding 98%. The authors reverse transcribed all of the isolated RNA, so sequencing captured expressed TCRB transcripts. Clones were sequenced by immunoSEQ multiplex PCR, and TCRdb holds only the in-frame ones, with some missing. The sample holds about 700,000 clones, about an eighth seen once. Sequenced material: naive CD4+ T cells from blood. The genes are TRBV28 and TRBJ1-2; TRBD1 matches at 9 bases. This sequence originates from a man aged 18 to 30 with type 1 diabetes. In DNA, the CDR3 is TGTGCCAGCGACTACCGGGGGACAGGGTATGGCTACACCTTC. The encoded protein is CASDYRGTGYGYTF.